A selection of T cell receptor beta chains follows, all from one sample in a study of shared clonotypes between healthy human individuals. Here immunoSEQ multiplex PCR was the method, and the copy in TCRdb shows in-frame clones only, minus some. Of hundreds of thousands of clones detected, 80% to 95% appear once; the ten largest clones hold around 24%. Material for sequencing was naive CD8+ T cells sorted from blood. These TCRs come from a man between 25 and 39 years old in good health. CDR3s include the opening cysteine and the closing phenylalanine or tryptophan. The D gene is left open where the match is weak. A clone size is listed for some rows: how often the clone was seen (once, few, many), or a class if it is expanded.

d_call: -; j_call: TRBJ2-1; v_call: TRBV7-8; clone_size: -; cdr3_nt: TGTGCCAGCAGCACGGAATACAATGAGCAGTTCTTC; cdr3_aa: CASSTEYNEQFF
d_call: -; j_call: TRBJ1-4; v_call: TRBV27; clone_size: -; cdr3_nt: TGTGCCAGCAGTTTATTGGGGGCGGAGGAAAAACTGTTTTTT; cdr3_aa: CASSLLGAEEKLFF
d_call: TRBD1; j_call: TRBJ2-3; v_call: TRBV29-1; clone_size: -; cdr3_nt: TGCAGCGTTGAAGCCCTAGAGGCGGGACAGGAGTATTTT; cdr3_aa: CSVEALEAGQEYF
d_call: -; j_call: TRBJ2-7; v_call: TRBV5-4; clone_size: -; cdr3_nt: TGTGCCAGCAGCTTGGAGACAGAGGTCTACGAGCAGTACTTC; cdr3_aa: CASSLETEVYEQYF
d_call: -; j_call: TRBJ2-1; v_call: TRBV7-9; clone_size: -; cdr3_nt: TGTGCCAGCACGTCCATTGATGGACAGCACAATGAGCAGTTCTTC; cdr3_aa: CASTSIDGQHNEQFF
d_call: -; j_call: TRBJ1-2; v_call: TRBV7-9; clone_size: -; cdr3_nt: TGTGCCAGCAGCTTAGCCGGGAACTATGGCTACACCTTC; cdr3_aa: CASSLAGNYGYTF
d_call: -; j_call: TRBJ2-7; v_call: TRBV7-9; clone_size: few; cdr3_nt: TGTGCCAGCAGCCTTCCCCAACAACCCTACGAGCAGTACTTC; cdr3_aa: CASSLPQQPYEQYF
d_call: -; j_call: TRBJ2-7; v_call: TRBV4-3; clone_size: -; cdr3_nt: TGCGCCAGCAGCCCGGCGCGGGGAACCTACGAGCAGTACTTC; cdr3_aa: CASSPARGTYEQYF
d_call: TRBD2; j_call: TRBJ2-3; v_call: TRBV7-8; clone_size: -; cdr3_nt: TGTGCCAGTAGAAGAGGAGGAAGCGGGAGAGAAGATACGCAGTATTTT; cdr3_aa: CASRRGGSGREDTQYF
d_call: TRBD2; j_call: TRBJ2-7; v_call: TRBV27; clone_size: -; cdr3_nt: TGTGCCAGCAGTTCCTCGGGGGGGCAGTACTTC; cdr3_aa: CASSSSGGQYF
d_call: -; j_call: TRBJ2-7; v_call: TRBV5-6; clone_size: once; cdr3_nt: TGTGCCAGCAGCTTAAGTCTCAGGAACGAGCAGTACTTC; cdr3_aa: CASSLSLRNEQYF
d_call: -; j_call: TRBJ2-7; v_call: TRBV10-1; clone_size: -; cdr3_nt: TGCGCCAGCAGTGACCATTTCTCTGGATACGAGCAGTACTTC; cdr3_aa: CASSDHFSGYEQYF
d_call: -; j_call: TRBJ2-1; v_call: TRBV10-1; clone_size: -; cdr3_nt: TGCGCCAGCAGTGAATTCGAGAGCTCCTACAATGAGCAGTTCTTC; cdr3_aa: CASSEFESSYNEQFF
d_call: TRBD2; j_call: TRBJ2-7; v_call: TRBV28; clone_size: -; cdr3_nt: TGTGCCAGCAGTTTCATCCTAGCGGGATTATACGAGCAGTACTTC; cdr3_aa: CASSFILAGLYEQYF
d_call: -; j_call: TRBJ1-1; v_call: TRBV5-1; clone_size: -; cdr3_nt: TGCGCCAGCAGCTTGGGACAGTCCCAGGGCACTGAAGCTTTCTTT; cdr3_aa: CASSLGQSQGTEAFF
d_call: -; j_call: TRBJ1-5; v_call: TRBV6-1; clone_size: -; cdr3_nt: TGTGCCAGCAGTGATGGGACAACACCATATAGCAATCAGCCCCAGCATTTT; cdr3_aa: CASSDGTTPYSNQPQHF
d_call: -; j_call: TRBJ1-1; v_call: TRBV11-2; clone_size: -; cdr3_nt: TGTGCCAGCAGTGGCATGAACACTGAAGCTTTCTTT; cdr3_aa: CASSGMNTEAFF
d_call: TRBD2; j_call: TRBJ2-7; v_call: TRBV19; clone_size: -; cdr3_nt: TGTGCCAGTAGTATAAATCGAGCGGGGGCTCCAGGCAGATCCGGTTACGAGCAGTACTTC; cdr3_aa: CASSINRAGAPGRSGYEQYF
d_call: -; j_call: TRBJ2-1; v_call: TRBV14; clone_size: once; cdr3_nt: TGTGCCAGCAGCCAAGGCAGTCTAAACAATGAGCAGTTCTTC; cdr3_aa: CASSQGSLNNEQFF
d_call: -; j_call: TRBJ1-2; v_call: TRBV7-3; clone_size: few; cdr3_nt: TGTGCCAGCAGCTCAATGGGGTCGGACTATGGCTACACCTTC; cdr3_aa: CASSSMGSDYGYTF
d_call: -; j_call: TRBJ1-1; v_call: TRBV2; clone_size: -; cdr3_nt: TGTGCCAGCAATGGGAGACAGGATAGGAGATACACTGAAGCTTTCTTT; cdr3_aa: CASNGRQDRRYTEAFF
d_call: -; j_call: TRBJ2-7; v_call: TRBV9; clone_size: -; cdr3_nt: TGTGCCAGCAGCTCCAGGGCCCAGCATGAGCAGTACTTC; cdr3_aa: CASSSRAQHEQYF
d_call: -; j_call: TRBJ2-7; v_call: TRBV29-1; clone_size: -; cdr3_nt: TGCAGCGTTGAAATGGCCACAGGGAGAATGTACGAGCAGTACTTC; cdr3_aa: CSVEMATGRMYEQYF
d_call: -; j_call: TRBJ1-1; v_call: TRBV7-9; clone_size: -; cdr3_nt: TGTGCCAGCAGCGATATGAACAGGGCGGGAAATGAAGCTTTCTTT; cdr3_aa: CASSDMNRAGNEAFF
d_call: -; j_call: TRBJ2-4; v_call: TRBV19; clone_size: -; cdr3_nt: TGTGCCAGTAGTCCCGGCGGGTCCGCTAAGGGGGGCATTCAGTACTTC; cdr3_aa: CASSPGGSAKGGIQYF
d_call: -; j_call: TRBJ2-5; v_call: TRBV7-3; clone_size: -; cdr3_nt: TGTGCCAGCAGCTTAGTAGGGGGGAAAAGGGAGACCCAGTACTTC; cdr3_aa: CASSLVGGKRETQYF
d_call: -; j_call: TRBJ2-3; v_call: TRBV2; clone_size: -; cdr3_nt: TGTGCCAGCAGTCCTCTAGCGTTGGCCACAGATACGCAGTATTTT; cdr3_aa: CASSPLALATDTQYF
d_call: TRBD1; j_call: TRBJ2-7; v_call: TRBV11-3; clone_size: -; cdr3_nt: TGTGCCAGCAGCCATAGGACAGGGGGCTTGAACGAGCAGTACTTC; cdr3_aa: CASSHRTGGLNEQYF
d_call: TRBD2; j_call: TRBJ2-1; v_call: TRBV5-4; clone_size: -; cdr3_nt: TGTGCCAGCAATAGCGGGAGGAATGAGCAGTTCTTC; cdr3_aa: CASNSGRNEQFF
d_call: TRBD2; j_call: TRBJ2-7; v_call: TRBV5-6; clone_size: -; cdr3_nt: TGTGCCAGCAGCTTGGGACTAGCGGCTGCCTACGAGCAGTACTTC; cdr3_aa: CASSLGLAAAYEQYF
d_call: -; j_call: TRBJ1-5; v_call: TRBV21-1; clone_size: few; cdr3_nt: TGTGCCAGCAGCTTCGACGCACAGGGTTATCAGCCCCAGCATTTT; cdr3_aa: CASSFDAQGYQPQHF
d_call: -; j_call: TRBJ2-7; v_call: TRBV6-6; clone_size: once; cdr3_nt: TGTGCCAGCAGTTACGCGCAGACCTACGAGCAGTACTTC; cdr3_aa: CASSYAQTYEQYF
d_call: -; j_call: TRBJ2-1; v_call: TRBV29-1; clone_size: -; cdr3_nt: TGCAGCGTTGAAAGGCTTGGGGACAACAATGAGCAGTTCTTC; cdr3_aa: CSVERLGDNNEQFF
d_call: -; j_call: TRBJ1-5; v_call: TRBV2; clone_size: -; cdr3_nt: TGTGCCAGCAGTGAGAAACACGGGAGGAAGCCCCAGCATTTT; cdr3_aa: CASSEKHGRKPQHF
d_call: -; j_call: TRBJ2-6; v_call: TRBV11-2; clone_size: -; cdr3_nt: TGTGCCAGCAGCTTAGAGGGCCGCGGGTCTGGGGCCAACGTCCTGACTTTC; cdr3_aa: CASSLEGRGSGANVLTF